This TCR beta chain was recovered during a study of T cells in Graves' hyperthyroidism and ophthalmopathy (dated by TCRdb to about 2019). For the wider study: Peripheral blood samples were taken at initial diagnosis, before any treatment was given. To identify distinguishing TCR V-J signatures, a discovery cohort of around 98 patients was used, comprising 43 with Graves' ophthalmopathy and approximately 58 with stable Graves' hyperthyroidism. Prospective prediction of ophthalmopathy was tested in an independent validation cohort consisting of roughly 19 hyperthyroidism patients and some 16 patients who later progressed to ophthalmopathy. For training and testing, the 100 or so patients in the discovery cohort were randomly divided in a 7:3 ratio. In addition, the study compared T-cell repertoires in thyroid tissue and in blood from several Graves' hyperthyroidism patients. After sampling, hyperthyroidism patients received methimazole starting at 30 mg daily, and ophthalmopathy patients received high-dose intravenous methylprednisolone. TCR Vbeta CDR3 sequencing of around 130 peripheral blood samples (fewer than 45 ophthalmopathy, some 75 hyperthyroidism and about 17 progressor patients) is reported in the paper.

Amplification of TCR beta CDR3 regions was carried out from RNA transcripts. The TCR CDR3 was subjected to a first round of RT-PCR using the HTBI primer set and the Qiagen OneStep RT-PCR kit. A second multiplex PCR round built the libraries, followed by size selection and purification. The libraries were sequenced on an Illumina HiSeq2000 using paired-end 100 bp reads. As for the authors' bioinformatics: SOAPnuke was used to process the raw data, with reads discarded if the reads contained adapters or uncalled bases, had a mean Phred below 15, or lacked an exact constant-primer or identifier match. High-quality paired reads were merged with COPE v1.2.5, and unique nucleotide sequences were defined as clonotypes. Clonotypes were aligned to IMGT TRBV, TRBD and TRBJ reference segments using MiTCR v1.1. Analysis was restricted to V-J combinations with a frequency above 0.0001, which covered roughly 99% of repertoires. The TCS score was defined as the ratio of F50 (clonal expansion) to E x V (chaos), calculated using BLOSUM62-based TCRdist between CDR3 peptides within each V-J. Welch's t-statistics and random forest reduced 500 to 550 V-J features to some 14, which were used in a naive Bayes classifier (R e1071). In-frame beta chains were kept once TCRdb had trimmed the public reads at Q25 with fastp and called clones with MiXCR. Entries are consolidated by CDR3 protein sequence, retaining the most common genes and DNA. The V and J calls reflect TCRdb's pipeline rather than the authors' work. Recorded for this sample are hundreds of thousands of distinct CDR3 sequences; 14% of them occurred a single time. 14% of the sample goes to the ten largest clones.

Graves' hyperthyroidism was defined as stable when no progression to ophthalmopathy occurred over 18 months of follow-up. Hyperthyroidism patients were newly diagnosed, with disease duration under 2 months, and aged 18 to 65 years. Patients with uncontrolled infections, other autoimmune diseases, pregnancy or lactation were excluded. Diagnoses were based on clinical symptoms, serum thyroxine and TRAb, thyroid ultrasound and orbital computed tomography. Ficoll-Paque density gradient centrifugation was used to isolate PBMCs from about 9.4 ml of fresh peripheral blood. Trizol reagent was used to extract total RNA, and RNA quality was then checked on an Agilent 2100 Bioanalyzer. Via the germline V gene (reference sequence), CDR1 is LNHDA and CDR2 SQIVND. The cysteine opens and the phenylalanine closes a CDR3 of 16 amino acids. Only the CDR3 portion is preserved as DNA: 48 bases, with reading frame beginning at the first base.

As regards this clonotype: Its antigen has not been determined. At one of its ends the junction is not consistent with the germline gene, which may arise from a read error.

Here is what the overall study found, with its caveats: Sample size was not statistically predetermined, and blinding of investigators to group allocation was not performed. In validation, the model predicted progression to ophthalmopathy with about 71% sensitivity and less than 80% specificity, a median of approximately 6.7 months before onset. Most expanded thyroid clonotypes (frequency above 0.001) were also detected in blood, a finding suggesting that blood repertoires may reflect thyroid immune responses. Ophthalmopathy was separated from stable hyperthyroidism by a 13 V-J signature model, with approximately 89% sensitivity and roughly 81% specificity obtained in cross-validation and 80%/75% obtained in testing.

Sequencing was carried out using blood. The clonotype comes from a woman aged 40 to 50 with Graves' hyperthyroidism. The V and J genes are TRBV19 and TRBJ1-3; 10 middle bases align to TRBD1. CDR3 region: CACSIRDRGPGNTIYF. The DNA sequence is as follows: TGTGCCTGTAGTATCCGGGACAGGGGTCCTGGAAACACCATATATTTT. The full variable domain, completed from the reference TRBV19 and TRBJ1-3 proteins outside the CDR3, reads DGGITQSPKYLFRKEGQNVTLSCEQNLNHDAMYWYRQDPGQGLRLIYYSQIVNDFQKGDIAEGYSVSREKKESFPLTVTSAQKNPTAFYLCACSIRDRGPGNTIYFGEGSWLTVV.